Sequencing of this T cell receptor (beta chain) was carried out in a study of molecular identifiers for immune sequencing clone quantification. Study-wide background: Replicates split RNA from about 20,000 or 100,000 naive CD8 cells five ways, and the researchers sequenced four portions.

Regarding the study as a whole: Clones above 20 RNA copies held over 97% of effector molecules, under 1% in naive cells.

This clonotype was counted many times. Its antigen is as yet unknown. The length of the CDR3 is 13 residues. Germline loops: CDR1 MNHEY, CDR2 SVGEGT. V lost 6 bases, J lost 8 bases, and 16 bases lay in between. TCRdb re-analysed the PCR reads in MiXCR, keeping a single row per CDR3 protein. The sample includes about 630,000 distinct CDR3 sequences, roughly 27% of them seen just once. Sequenced input: naive CD8+ T cells from blood, with Jurkat cell RNA spiked in. Noted subset: FACS-sorted CD8+CD4-CCR7+CD45RA+ naive T cells. The rearrangement uses TRBV6-2 or TRBV6-3 and TRBJ1-2; maybe TRBD1 (6 bases). The sequence derives from a human donor in good health. Some libraries in this study had Jurkat cell RNA spiked in. CDR3: CASSRDISIGYTF. The CDR3 DNA is TGTGCCAGCAGCCGGGACATTTCGATCGGCTACACCTTC.